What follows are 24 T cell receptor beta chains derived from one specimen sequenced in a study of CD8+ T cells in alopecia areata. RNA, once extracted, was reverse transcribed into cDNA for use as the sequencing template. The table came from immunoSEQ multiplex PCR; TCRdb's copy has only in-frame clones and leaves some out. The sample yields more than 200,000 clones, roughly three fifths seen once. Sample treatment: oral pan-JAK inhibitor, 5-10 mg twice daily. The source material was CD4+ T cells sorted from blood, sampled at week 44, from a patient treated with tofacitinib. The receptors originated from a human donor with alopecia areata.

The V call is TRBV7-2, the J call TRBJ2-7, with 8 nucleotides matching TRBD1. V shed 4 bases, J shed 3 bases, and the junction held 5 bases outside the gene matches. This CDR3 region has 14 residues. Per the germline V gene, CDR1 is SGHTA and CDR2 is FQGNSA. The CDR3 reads CASSSSGTGYEQYF. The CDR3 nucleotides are TGTGCCAGCAGCTCGTCCGGGACAGGCTACGAGCAGTACTTC.

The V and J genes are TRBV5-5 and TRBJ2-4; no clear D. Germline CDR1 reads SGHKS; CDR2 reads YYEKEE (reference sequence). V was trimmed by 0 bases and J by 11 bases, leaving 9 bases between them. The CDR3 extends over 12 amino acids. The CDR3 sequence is CASSLVEGVQYF. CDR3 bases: TGTGCCAGCAGCTTGGTGGAAGGAGTTCAGTACTTC.

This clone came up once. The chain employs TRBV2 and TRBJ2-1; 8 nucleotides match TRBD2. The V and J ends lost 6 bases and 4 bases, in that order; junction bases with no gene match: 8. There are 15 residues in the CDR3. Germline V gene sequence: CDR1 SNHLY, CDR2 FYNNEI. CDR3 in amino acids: CASRRRTSNYNEQFF. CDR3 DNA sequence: TGTGCCAGCAGAAGGAGGACTAGCAATTACAATGAGCAGTTCTTC.

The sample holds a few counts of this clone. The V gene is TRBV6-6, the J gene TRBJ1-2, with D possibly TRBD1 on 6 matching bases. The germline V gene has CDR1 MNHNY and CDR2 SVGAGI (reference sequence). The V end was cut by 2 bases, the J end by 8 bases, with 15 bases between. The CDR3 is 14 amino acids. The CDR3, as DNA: TGTGCCAGCAGTTACCGCGAACAGGGTGACGGCTACACCTTC. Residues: CASSYREQGDGYTF.

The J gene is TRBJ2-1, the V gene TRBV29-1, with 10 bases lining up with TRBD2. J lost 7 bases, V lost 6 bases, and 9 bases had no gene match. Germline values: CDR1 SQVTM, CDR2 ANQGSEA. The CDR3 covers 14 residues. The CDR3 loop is CSVAGGPGRNEQFF. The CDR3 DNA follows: TGCAGCGTAGCGGGGGGGCCCGGTAGGAATGAGCAGTTCTTC.

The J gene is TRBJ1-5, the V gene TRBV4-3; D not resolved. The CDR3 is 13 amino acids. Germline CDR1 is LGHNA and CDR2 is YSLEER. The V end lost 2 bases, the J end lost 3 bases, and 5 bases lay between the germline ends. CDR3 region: CASSQTTNQPQHF. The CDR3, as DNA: TGCGCCAGCAGCCAAACGACCAATCAGCCCCAGCATTTT.

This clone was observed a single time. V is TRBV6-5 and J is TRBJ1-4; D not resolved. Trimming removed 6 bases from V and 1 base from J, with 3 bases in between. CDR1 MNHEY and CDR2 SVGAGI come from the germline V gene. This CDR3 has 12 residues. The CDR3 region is CASRETNEKLFF. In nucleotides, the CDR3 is TGTGCCAGCAGGGAAACTAATGAAAAACTGTTTTTT.

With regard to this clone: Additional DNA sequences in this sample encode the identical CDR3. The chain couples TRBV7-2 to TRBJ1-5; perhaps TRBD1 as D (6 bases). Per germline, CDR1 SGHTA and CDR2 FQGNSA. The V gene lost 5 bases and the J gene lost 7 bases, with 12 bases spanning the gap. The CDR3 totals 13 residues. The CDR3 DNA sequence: TGTGCCAGCAGCGTCAGGGGTGGACAGCCCCAGCATTTT. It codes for CASSVRGGQPQHF.

Written as DNA, the CDR3 is TGTGCCAGCAGCTGGAGCGGGGCGAACACCGGGGAGCTGTTTTTT. Translation gives CASSWSGANTGELFF. The chain couples TRBV7-9 to TRBJ2-2, with TRBD2 matching over 7 bases. V shed 4 bases, J shed 0 bases, and the junction held 2 bases outside the gene matches. Looked up from germline, CDR1 is SEHNR and CDR2 is FQNEAQ (reference sequence). The CDR3 sequence is 15 residues long.

The CDR3 region has the DNA TGTGCCAGCAGCCCCCGAGGAGGAGGCGAAAAACTGTTTTTT. This gives the protein CASSPRGGGEKLFF. J is TRBJ1-4 and V is TRBV9, with D uncertain. The CDR3 has 14 residues. V was shortened by 4 bases and J by 8 bases, with 15 bases between the two germline ends. Per the germline V gene, CDR1 is SGDLS and CDR2 is YYNGEE. Full variable domain (rest looked up from reference TRBV9 and TRBJ1-4): DSGVTQTPKHLITATGQRVTLRCSPRSGDLSVYWYQQSLDQGLQFLIQYYNGEERAKGNILERFSAQQFPDLHSELNLSSLELGDSALYFCASSPRGGGEKLFFGSGTQLSVL.

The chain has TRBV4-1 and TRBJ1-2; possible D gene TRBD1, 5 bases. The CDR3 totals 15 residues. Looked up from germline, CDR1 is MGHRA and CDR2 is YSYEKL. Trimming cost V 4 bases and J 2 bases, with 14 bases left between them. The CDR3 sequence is CASSLPDRENYGYTF. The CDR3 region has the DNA TGCGCCAGCAGCCTCCCCGACAGAGAGAACTATGGCTACACCTTC.

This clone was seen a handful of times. CDR3 sequence (DNA): TGTGCCTGGAGGTATCAGAGTAACATCTATGGCTACACCTTC. Amino acid sequence: CAWRYQSNIYGYTF. This chain joins TRBV30 and TRBJ1-2; no definite D call. V gave up 3 bases and J gave up 4 bases, with 15 bases separating them. Germline CDR1 GTSNPN, CDR2 SVGIG (reference sequence). This CDR3 spans 14 amino acids.

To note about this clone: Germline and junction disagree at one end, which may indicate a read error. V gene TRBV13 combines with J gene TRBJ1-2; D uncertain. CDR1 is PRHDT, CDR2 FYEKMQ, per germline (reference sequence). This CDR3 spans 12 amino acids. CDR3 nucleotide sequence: TGTGCCAGCAGCTTAAGTGTAGGGCCCAGCCGCTTC. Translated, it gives CASSLSVGPSRF.

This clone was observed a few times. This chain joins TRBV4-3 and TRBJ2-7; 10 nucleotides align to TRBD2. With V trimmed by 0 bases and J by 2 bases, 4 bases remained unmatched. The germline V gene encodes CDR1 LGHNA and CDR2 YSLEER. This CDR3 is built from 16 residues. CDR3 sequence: CASSQDQTSGPYEQYF. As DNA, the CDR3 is TGCGCCAGCAGCCAAGATCAGACTAGCGGGCCCTACGAGCAGTACTTC.

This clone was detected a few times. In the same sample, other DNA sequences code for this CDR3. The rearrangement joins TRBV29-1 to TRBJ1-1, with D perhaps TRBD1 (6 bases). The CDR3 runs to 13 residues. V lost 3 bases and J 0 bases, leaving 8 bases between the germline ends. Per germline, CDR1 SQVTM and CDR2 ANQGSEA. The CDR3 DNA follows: TGCAGCGTTGAGAGGGGGTTGAACACTGAAGCTTTCTTT. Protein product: CSVERGLNTEAFF.

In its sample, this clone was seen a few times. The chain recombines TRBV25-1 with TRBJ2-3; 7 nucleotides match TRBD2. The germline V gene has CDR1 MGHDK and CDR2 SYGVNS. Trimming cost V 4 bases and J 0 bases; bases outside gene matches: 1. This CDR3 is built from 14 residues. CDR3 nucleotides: TGTGCCAGCAGTGGAGCGGGGAGCACAGATACGCAGTATTTT. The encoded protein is CASSGAGSTDTQYF. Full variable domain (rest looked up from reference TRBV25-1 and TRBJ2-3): EADIYQTPRYLVIGTGKKITLECSQTMGHDKMYWYQQDPGMELHLIHYSYGVNSTEKGDLSSESTVSRIRTEHFPLTLESARPSHTSQYLCASSGAGSTDTQYFGPGTRLTVL.

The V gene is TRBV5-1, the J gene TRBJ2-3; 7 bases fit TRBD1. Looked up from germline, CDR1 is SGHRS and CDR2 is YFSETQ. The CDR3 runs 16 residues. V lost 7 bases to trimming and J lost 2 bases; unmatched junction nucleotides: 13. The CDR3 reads CASANARDSFTDTQYF. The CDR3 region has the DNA TGCGCCAGCGCGAACGCCCGGGACAGCTTCACAGATACGCAGTATTTT.

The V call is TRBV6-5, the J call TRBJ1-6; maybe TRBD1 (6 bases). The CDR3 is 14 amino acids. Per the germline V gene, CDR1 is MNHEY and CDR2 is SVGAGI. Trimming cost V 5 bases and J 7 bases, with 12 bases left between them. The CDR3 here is CASSPNDRNSPLHF. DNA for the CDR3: TGTGCCAGCAGTCCGAACGACAGGAATTCACCCCTCCACTTT.

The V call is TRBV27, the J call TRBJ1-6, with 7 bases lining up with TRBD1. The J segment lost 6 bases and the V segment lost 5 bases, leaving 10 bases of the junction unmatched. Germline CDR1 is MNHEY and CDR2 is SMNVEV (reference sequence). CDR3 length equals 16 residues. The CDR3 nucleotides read TGTGCCAGCAGTCTGGAAGGGACAGTGAGTAATTCACCCCTCCACTTT. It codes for CASSLEGTVSNSPLHF.

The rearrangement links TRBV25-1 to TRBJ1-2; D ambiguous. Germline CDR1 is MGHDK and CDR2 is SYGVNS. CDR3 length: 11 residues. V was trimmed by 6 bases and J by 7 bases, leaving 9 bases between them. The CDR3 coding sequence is TGTGCCAGCAGCACTTTGAGTGGCTACACCTTC. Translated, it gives CASSTLSGYTF.

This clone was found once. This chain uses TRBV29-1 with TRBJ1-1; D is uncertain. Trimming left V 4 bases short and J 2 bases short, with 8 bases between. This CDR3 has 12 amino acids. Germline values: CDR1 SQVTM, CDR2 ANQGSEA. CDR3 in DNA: TGCAGCGTTGTTGTAATCAACACTGAAGCTTTCTTT. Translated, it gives CSVVVINTEAFF.

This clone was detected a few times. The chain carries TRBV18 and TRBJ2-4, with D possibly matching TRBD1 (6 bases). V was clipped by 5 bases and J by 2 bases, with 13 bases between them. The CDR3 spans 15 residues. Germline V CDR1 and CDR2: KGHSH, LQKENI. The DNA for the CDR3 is TGTGCCAGCTCAGCGACCAGGGGTACCAAAAACATTCAGTACTTC. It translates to CASSATRGTKNIQYF.

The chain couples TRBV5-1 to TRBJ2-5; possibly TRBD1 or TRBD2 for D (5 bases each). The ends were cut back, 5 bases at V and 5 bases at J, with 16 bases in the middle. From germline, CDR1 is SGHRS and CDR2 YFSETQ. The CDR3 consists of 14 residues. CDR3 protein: CASSSGPQGETQYF. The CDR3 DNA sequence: TGCGCCAGCAGTTCGGGGCCCCAGGGCGAGACCCAGTACTTC.

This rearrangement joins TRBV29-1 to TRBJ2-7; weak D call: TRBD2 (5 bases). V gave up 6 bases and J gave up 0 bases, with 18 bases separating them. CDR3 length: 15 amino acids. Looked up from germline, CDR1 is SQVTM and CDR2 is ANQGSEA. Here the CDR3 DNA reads TGCAGCGTGGCCTACCGGGGAAGAACCTCCTACGAGCAGTACTTC. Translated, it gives CSVAYRGRTSYEQYF.